This TCR beta chain emerged from a study of OX40 agonist ivuxolimab in advanced cancers. Study summary: Ivuxolimab is a fully human IgG2 antibody that activates OX40 (CD134).

Whole-study findings and limits: Some nonresponders additionally presented with little normalized T-cell clonal expansion.

V trimming: 4 bases; J trimming: 1 base; junction bases outside the gene matches: 7. The germline gives CDR1 SGHAT, CDR2 FQNNGV. CDR3 length equals 15 residues. Patients were ruled out by autoimmune disease history or systemic immunosuppression. In the case of this clone: The antigen is undetermined.

TCRdb's table, derived via immunoSEQ multiplex PCR, lists solely in-frame clones and lacks some. Counted here are under 95,000 clones, approximately 80% occurring once; the ten biggest clones make up about 2.5%. The sequencing here drew on CD4+ or CD8+ T cells sorted from blood, taken in a trial of the OX40 agonist ivuxolimab. The V call is TRBV11-2, the J call TRBJ2-7; 7 nucleotides line up with TRBD2. The receptor comes from an adult with an advanced solid tumor such as melanoma, head and neck, liver or kidney cancer. CDR3: CASSSGLVNSYEQYF. CDR3 coding DNA: TGTGCCAGCAGCTCCGGACTAGTCAATTCCTACGAGCAGTACTTC.